The 7 T cell receptor beta chains reported below all come from one sample, sequenced in a study of blood T cell repertoires in COVID-19. The repertoire was sequenced with immunoSEQ multiplex PCR; TCRdb's copy has only in-frame clones and lacks some. The top ten hold more than 0.9% of the sample, which has 95,000 to 150,000 clones, roughly 88% seen once. Sequenced sample: peripheral blood. Every receptor here comes from an elderly woman with acute or convalescent COVID-19.

Here the CDR3 reads CATSGKGLAEGYNEQFF. CDR3 in DNA: TGTGCCACCAGTGGTAAGGGACTAGCGGAGGGATACAATGAGCAGTTCTTC. The chain uses TRBV24-1 and TRBJ2-1, with 11 bases that match TRBD2. This CDR3 has 17 amino acids. The germline V gene encodes CDR1 KGHDR and CDR2 SFDVKD. Trimming cost V 5 bases and J 4 bases; bases outside gene matches: 9.

The V call is TRBV5-1, the J call TRBJ1-3; a weak D match, TRBD1 (5 bases). Trimming removed 0 bases at V and 0 bases at J, with 10 bases between. This CDR3 is built from 16 residues. CDR1 SGHRS and CDR2 YFSETQ come from the germline V gene. CDR3: CASSLGDSLSGNTIYF. The CDR3 bases are TGCGCCAGCAGCTTGGGTGACAGTCTCTCTGGAAACACCATATATTTT.

The chain has TRBV18 and TRBJ1-5; 9 bases match TRBD1. CDR1 is KGHSH and CDR2 is LQKENI in the germline V gene. V was clipped by 3 bases and J by 0 bases; unmatched bases: 6. The CDR3 spans 17 residues. CDR3 DNA sequence: TGTGCCAGCTCACCCACAGGGGGCGTCGGTAGCAATCAGCCCCAGCATTTT. Translation: CASSPTGGVGSNQPQHF.

V is TRBV7-2 and J is TRBJ2-7; 8 bases align to TRBD1. The CDR3 has 17 amino acids. The germline V gene has CDR1 SGHTA and CDR2 FQGNSA. J was trimmed by 0 bases and V by 5 bases; bases with no gene match: 12. CDR3 protein: CASSRSRRTGSSYEQYF. For the CDR3, the DNA is TGTGCCAGCAGCCGTAGTAGGCGGACAGGGAGCTCCTACGAGCAGTACTTC.

This sequence joins TRBV7-2 and TRBJ2-1; D is possibly TRBD2 (5 bases). Per the germline V gene, CDR1 is SGHTA and CDR2 is FQGNSA. CDR3 length: 16 amino acids. V lost 4 bases to trimming and J lost 1 base, with 14 bases between them. The CDR3 region is CASSSGTSRSYNEQFF. The CDR3 DNA reads as TGTGCCAGCAGCTCTGGCACTAGTCGATCCTACAATGAGCAGTTCTTC.

The chain carries TRBV5-1 and TRBJ1-4, with 7 nucleotides matching TRBD1. V trimming: 4 bases; J trimming: 7 bases; junction bases outside the gene matches: 7. CDR1 and CDR2 (germline): SGHRS, YFSETQ. The CDR3 consists of 14 residues. Written as DNA, the CDR3 is TGCGCCAGCAGCCCCCGACAGGGCGCTGAAAAACTGTTTTTT. The encoded protein is CASSPRQGAEKLFF.

This rearrangement joins TRBV4-2 to TRBJ2-7, with TRBD1 as a possible D gene (8 bases). Trimming left V 3 bases short and J 7 bases short, with 28 bases between. The CDR3 totals 18 residues. From germline, CDR1 is LGHNA and CDR2 YNFKEQ. The chain's CDR3 is CASSQSLLVQGARGEQYF. The CDR3 nucleotides read TGTGCCAGCAGCCAGTCGCTGCTGGTGCAGGGGGCGCGGGGGGAGCAGTACTTC.